The T cell receptor (beta chain) under discussion was sequenced for a study of PD-L1 blockade in urothelial cancer. Study in general: Blood was analyzed 3 weeks (second dose) and 6 weeks after treatment start. Typically, measured as a median, blood samples had about 140,000 T cells.

Produced via immunoSEQ multiplex PCR; TCRdb's table is partial and in-frame only. Of about 48,000 clones in the sample, approximately 81% were seen once. Study-level findings and limits: Patients who had durable benefit saw their tumor-associated blood clones expand more at 3 weeks.

This CDR3 spans 13 amino acids. V shed 4 bases, J shed 5 bases, and the junction held 2 bases outside the gene matches. Germline assignment: CDR1 SNHLY and CDR2 FYNNEI. Points on this clone: Antigen unknown.

The time point here: peripheral blood 6 weeks after treatment start. Locally advanced or metastatic urothelial carcinoma was present in patients. This chain joins TRBV2 and TRBJ2-1; TRBD1 matches at 7 bases. The source of this sequence is a man aged 65-85 years with urothelial cancer. The material sequenced was PBMCs, taken around atezolizumab (anti-PD-L1) treatment. The CDR3: CASSVGQNNEQFF. In DNA, the CDR3 is TGTGCCAGCAGTGTGGGACAGAACAATGAGCAGTTCTTC.